This is a list of T cell receptor beta chains from one sample in a study of regulatory T cells in long-lasting Graves disease. TCRdb reprocessed the multiplex PCR reads via MiXCR and lists one record per CDR3 protein. The sample contains about 290,000 distinct CDR3 sequences, roughly a fifth of which appear only once. The sample in question was peripheral blood mononuclear cells (PBMCs), obtained when the disease was refractory, from a patient treated with antithyroid drugs. These receptors were collected from a female donor with Graves disease. CDR3s include the opening cysteine and the closing phenylalanine or tryptophan. D genes are given only for firm matches. Clone size is stated in some rows and not others, as once, few, many or a class when expanded.

d_call clone_size j_call v_call cdr3_nt cdr3_aa
. . TRBJ2-7 TRBV6-1 TGTGCCAGCAGCCGTGGGTCTCCTCCCACCTACGAGCAGTACTTC CASSRGSPPTYEQYF
TRBD2 . TRBJ2-7 TRBV6-2/TRBV6-3 TGTGCCAGCAGTTACGGGGTTTCGGGGGGAGAGCAGTACTTC CASSYGVSGGEQYF
. many TRBJ1-1 TRBV6-1 TGTGCCAGCAGTACGGACGGTAACACTGAAGCTTTCTTT CASSTDGNTEAFF
. few TRBJ1-1 TRBV29-1 TGCAGCGTTGGACTTATGCGGGGAGGCACTGAAGCTTTCTTT CSVGLMRGGTEAFF
TRBD1 many TRBJ2-7 TRBV7-2 TGTGCCAGCAGCTTACATGGACAGGCCTACGAGCAGTACTTC CASSLHGQAYEQYF
TRBD1 many TRBJ1-4 TRBV6-1 TGTGCCAGCAATCCCGGGACAGGGGACGAAAAACTGTTTTTT CASNPGTGDEKLFF
. . TRBJ2-5 TRBV11-3 TGTGCCAGCAGCTCCACTCGCGACCAAGAGACCCAGTACTTC CASSSTRDQETQYF
. . TRBJ2-6 TRBV7-9 TGTGCCAGCAGCCAATATAGCGCTTGGGGGGCTGGGGCCAACGTCCTGACTTTC CASSQYSAWGAGANVLTF
. many TRBJ2-7 TRBV6-5 TGTGCCAGCAGTTACGACCTTGCGGGCGGATCCTACGAGCAGTACTTC CASSYDLAGGSYEQYF
TRBD1 few TRBJ2-6 TRBV29-1 TGCAGCGTCTTACCGGGACAGGGGATCTCTGGGGCCAACGTCCTGACTTTC CSVLPGQGISGANVLTF
. few TRBJ2-7 TRBV7-2 TGTGCCAGCAGCTTACCCTCACTAGGGGAGCAGTACTTC CASSLPSLGEQYF
. few TRBJ2-2 TRBV12-3/TRBV12-4 TGTGCCAGCAGTTTAGTTCCAGGGTTGGTCGGGGAGCTGTTTTTT CASSLVPGLVGELFF
. few TRBJ1-2 TRBV18 TGTGCCAGCTCACCAGGTGTAGGGGTGCCGGGCTACACCTTC CASSPGVGVPGYTF
TRBD2 . TRBJ2-4 TRBV6-2/TRBV6-3 TGTGCCAGCAGTTACGGTCTAGCGGTGGCCAAAAACATTCAGTACTTC CASSYGLAVAKNIQYF
. . TRBJ2-1 TRBV20-1 TGCAGTGCTAGACTCGGCAATGAGCAGTTCTTC CSARLGNEQFF
. few TRBJ1-1 TRBV12-5 TGTGCTAGTGGTTTGGTACGCGGGGAGGGGAGAACTGAAGCTTTCTTT CASGLVRGEGRTEAFF
. few TRBJ1-4 TRBV30 TGTGCCTGGAGTGTGGGAGGGCTTCGTGAAAAACTGTTTTTT CAWSVGGLREKLFF
TRBD1 many TRBJ1-6 TRBV11-2 TGTGCCAGCAGCGCAAACCAACAGGGGAGGCCGCTCCACTTT CASSANQQGRPLHF
. . TRBJ2-2 TRBV6-2/TRBV6-3 TGTGCCAGCAGGGCTGTCCACGGGGAGCTGTTTTTT CASRAVHGELFF
. . TRBJ1-2 TRBV27 TGTGCCAGCAGTTACCTCCAGGATAACTATGGCTACACCTTC CASSYLQDNYGYTF